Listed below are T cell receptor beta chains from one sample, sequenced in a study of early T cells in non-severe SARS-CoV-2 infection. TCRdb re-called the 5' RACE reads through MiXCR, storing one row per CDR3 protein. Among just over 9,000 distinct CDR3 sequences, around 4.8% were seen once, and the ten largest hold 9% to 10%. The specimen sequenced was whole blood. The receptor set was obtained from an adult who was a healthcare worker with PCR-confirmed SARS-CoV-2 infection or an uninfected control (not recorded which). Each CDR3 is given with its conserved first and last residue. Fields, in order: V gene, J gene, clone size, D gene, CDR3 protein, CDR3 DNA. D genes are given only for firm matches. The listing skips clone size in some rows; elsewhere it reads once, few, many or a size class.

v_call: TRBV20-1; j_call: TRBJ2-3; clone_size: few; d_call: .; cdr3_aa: CSAREGNSGYF; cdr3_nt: TGCAGTGCTAGAGAGGGTAACAGCGGGTATTTT
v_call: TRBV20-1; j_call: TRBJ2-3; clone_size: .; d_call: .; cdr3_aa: CSARVPQVRVVPDTQYF; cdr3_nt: TGCAGTGCTAGGGTACCGCAGGTCAGGGTTGTTCCAGATACGCAGTATTTT
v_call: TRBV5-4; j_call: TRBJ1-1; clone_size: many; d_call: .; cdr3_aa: CASSLDSLGVSTRGHEAFF; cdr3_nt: TGTGCCAGCAGCTTGGACTCTCTTGGGGTGTCTACCCGGGGGCATGAAGCTTTCTTT
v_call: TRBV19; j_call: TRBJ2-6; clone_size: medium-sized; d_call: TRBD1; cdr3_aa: CASSRQGSGANVLTF; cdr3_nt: TGTGCCAGTAGTCGACAGGGTTCCGGGGCCAACGTCCTGACTTTC
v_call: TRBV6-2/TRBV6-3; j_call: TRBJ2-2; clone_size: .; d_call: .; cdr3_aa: CASSPLTGELFF; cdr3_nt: TGTGCCAGCAGTCCCCTAACCGGGGAGCTGTTTTTT
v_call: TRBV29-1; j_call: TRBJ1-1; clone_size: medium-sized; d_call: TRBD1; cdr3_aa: CSPRTGDNEAFF; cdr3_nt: TGCAGCCCGCGGACAGGGGATAATGAAGCTTTCTTT
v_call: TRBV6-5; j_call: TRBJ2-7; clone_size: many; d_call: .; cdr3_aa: CASKGGGIIAYEQYF; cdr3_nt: TGTGCCAGCAAAGGTGGGGGGATAATAGCCTACGAGCAGTACTTC
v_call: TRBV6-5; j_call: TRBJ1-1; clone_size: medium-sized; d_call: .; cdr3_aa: CASITAWGGTEAFF; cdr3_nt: TGTGCCAGCATCACGGCGTGGGGGGGCACTGAAGCTTTCTTT
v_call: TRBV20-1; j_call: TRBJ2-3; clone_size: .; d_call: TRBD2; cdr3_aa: CSADAGTSGGPTDTQYF; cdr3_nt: TGCAGTGCTGACGCAGGGACTAGCGGAGGCCCCACAGATACGCAGTATTTT
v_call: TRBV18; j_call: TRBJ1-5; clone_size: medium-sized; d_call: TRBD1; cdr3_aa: CASSGTGNQPQHF; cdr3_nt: TGTGCCAGCTCAGGGACAGGGAATCAGCCCCAGCATTTT
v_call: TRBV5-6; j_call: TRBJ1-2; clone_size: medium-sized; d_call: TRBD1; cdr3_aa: CASSLGNDRAGYTF; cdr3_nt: TGTGCCAGCAGCTTGGGGAATGACAGGGCTGGCTACACCTTC
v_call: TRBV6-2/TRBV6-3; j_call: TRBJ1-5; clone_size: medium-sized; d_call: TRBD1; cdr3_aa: CASSPGQGHQPQHF; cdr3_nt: TGTGCCAGCAGCCCTGGACAGGGACACCAGCCCCAGCATTTT
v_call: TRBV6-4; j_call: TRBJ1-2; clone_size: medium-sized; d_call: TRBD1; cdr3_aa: CASRTGTGYTF; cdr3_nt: TGTGCCAGCAGGACAGGGACTGGCTACACCTTC
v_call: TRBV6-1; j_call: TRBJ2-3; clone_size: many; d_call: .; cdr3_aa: CASSEGDTQYF; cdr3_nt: TGTGCCAGCAGTGAAGGGGATACGCAGTATTTT
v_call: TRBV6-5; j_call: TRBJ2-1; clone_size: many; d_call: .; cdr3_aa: CASSYSSDFNRNEQFF; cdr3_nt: TGTGCCAGCAGTTACTCGAGCGACTTCAACCGGAATGAGCAGTTCTTC
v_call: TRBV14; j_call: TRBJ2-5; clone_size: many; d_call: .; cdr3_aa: CASSLRREARAETQYF; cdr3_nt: TGTGCCAGCAGCCTACGCCGGGAAGCCAGAGCGGAGACCCAGTACTTC
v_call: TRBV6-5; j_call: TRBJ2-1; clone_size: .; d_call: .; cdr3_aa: CATTPDSSSYNEQFF; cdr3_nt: TGTGCCACCACGCCAGATTCAAGCTCCTACAATGAGCAGTTCTTC
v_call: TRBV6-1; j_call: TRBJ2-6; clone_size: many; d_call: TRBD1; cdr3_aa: CASTERPGQTTGANVLTF; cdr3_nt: TGTGCCAGCACCGAAAGGCCGGGACAGACGACCGGGGCCAACGTCCTGACTTTC
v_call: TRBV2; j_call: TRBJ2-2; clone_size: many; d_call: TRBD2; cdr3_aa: CASSDRLAGTGELFF; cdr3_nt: TGTGCCAGCAGTGACCGACTAGCGGGGACCGGGGAGCTGTTTTTT
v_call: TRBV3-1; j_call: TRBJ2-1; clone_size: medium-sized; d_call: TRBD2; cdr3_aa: CASSQGGKGGGNEQFF; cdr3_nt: TGTGCCAGCAGCCAAGGTGGAAAAGGCGGGGGGAATGAGCAGTTCTTC
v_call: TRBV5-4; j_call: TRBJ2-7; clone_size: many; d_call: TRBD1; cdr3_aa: CASSPGQGVEQYF; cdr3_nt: TGTGCCAGCAGCCCGGGACAGGGTGTCGAGCAGTACTTC
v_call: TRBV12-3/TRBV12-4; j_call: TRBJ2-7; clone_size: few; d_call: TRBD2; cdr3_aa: CASRTSGGSLVQYF; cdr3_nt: TGTGCCAGCAGGACTAGCGGGGGTTCGTTGGTGCAGTACTTC
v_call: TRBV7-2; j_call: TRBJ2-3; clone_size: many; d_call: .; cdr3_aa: CASRHNRDPRTDTQYF; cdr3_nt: TGTGCCAGCAGACACAACAGAGACCCCCGCACAGATACGCAGTATTTT
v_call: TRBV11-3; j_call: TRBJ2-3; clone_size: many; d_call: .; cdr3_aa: CASSLDGQPLDTQYF; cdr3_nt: TGTGCCAGCAGCTTAGACGGACAGCCTCTTGATACGCAGTATTTT
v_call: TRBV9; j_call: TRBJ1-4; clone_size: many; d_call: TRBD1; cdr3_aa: CASSERDSLNEKLFF; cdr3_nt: TGTGCCAGCAGCGAGAGGGACAGTCTAAATGAAAAACTGTTTTTT
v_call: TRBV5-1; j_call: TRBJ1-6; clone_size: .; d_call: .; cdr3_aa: CASSLGTAYNSPLHF; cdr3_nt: TGCGCCAGCAGCTTGGGGACAGCCTATAATTCACCCCTCCACTTT
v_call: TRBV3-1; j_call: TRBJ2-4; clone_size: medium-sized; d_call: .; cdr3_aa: CASSQVGGGAAKNIQYF; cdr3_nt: TGTGCCAGCAGCCAAGTAGGGGGGGGCGCGGCCAAAAACATTCAGTACTTC
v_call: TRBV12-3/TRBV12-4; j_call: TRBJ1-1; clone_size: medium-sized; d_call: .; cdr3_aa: CASSYRTHTEAFF; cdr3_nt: TGTGCCAGCAGTTACCGGACCCACACTGAAGCTTTCTTT
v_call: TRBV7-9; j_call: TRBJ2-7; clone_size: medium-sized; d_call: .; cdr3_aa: CASSPLSGGLVYEQYF; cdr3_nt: TGTGCCAGCAGCCCCCTTAGTGGCGGGCTCGTCTACGAGCAGTACTTC
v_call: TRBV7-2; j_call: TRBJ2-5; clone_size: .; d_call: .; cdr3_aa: CASSPWWRQETQYF; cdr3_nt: TGTGCCAGCAGCCCTTGGTGGCGGCAAGAGACCCAGTACTTC
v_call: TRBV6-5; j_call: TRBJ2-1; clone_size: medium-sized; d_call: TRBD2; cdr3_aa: CASSMGLAGVNEQFF; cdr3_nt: TGTGCCAGCAGTATGGGACTAGCGGGAGTTAATGAGCAGTTCTTC
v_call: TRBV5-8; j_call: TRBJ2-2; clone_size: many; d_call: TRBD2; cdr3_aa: CASSGGDPSGTGELFF; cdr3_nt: TGTGCCAGCAGCGGGGGGGACCCTTCTGGCACCGGGGAGCTGTTTTTT
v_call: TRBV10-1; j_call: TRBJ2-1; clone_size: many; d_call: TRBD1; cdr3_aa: CASTDRASYNEQFF; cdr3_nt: TGCGCCAGCACTGACAGGGCCTCCTACAATGAGCAGTTCTTC
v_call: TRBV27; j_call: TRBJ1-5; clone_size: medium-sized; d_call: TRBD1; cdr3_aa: CASSTGTADQPQHF; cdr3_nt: TGTGCCAGCAGTACCGGGACAGCGGATCAGCCCCAGCATTTT
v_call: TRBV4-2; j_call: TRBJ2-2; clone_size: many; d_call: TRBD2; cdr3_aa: CASSQLHLAGGSTGELFF; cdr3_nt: TGTGCCAGCAGCCAACTTCATCTAGCGGGAGGGAGCACCGGGGAGCTGTTTTTT
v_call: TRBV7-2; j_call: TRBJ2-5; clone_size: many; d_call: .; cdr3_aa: CASSPQRVELAQYF; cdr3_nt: TGTGCCAGCAGCCCCCAGCGGGTTGAATTGGCCCAGTACTTC
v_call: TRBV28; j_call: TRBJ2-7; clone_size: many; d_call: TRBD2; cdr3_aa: CASRIAGFYEQYF; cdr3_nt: TGTGCCAGCAGAATAGCGGGGTTCTACGAGCAGTACTTC
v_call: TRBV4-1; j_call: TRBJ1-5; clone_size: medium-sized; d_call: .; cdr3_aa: CASSQVGPGQPQHF; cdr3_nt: TGCGCCAGCAGCCAAGTGGGCCCTGGACAGCCCCAGCATTTT
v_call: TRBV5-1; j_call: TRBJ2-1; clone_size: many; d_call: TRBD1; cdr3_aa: CASSLETGNEQFF; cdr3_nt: TGCGCCAGCAGCTTAGAGACAGGGAATGAGCAGTTCTTC
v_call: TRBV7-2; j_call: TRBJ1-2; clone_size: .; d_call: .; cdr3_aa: CASSLARAGYTF; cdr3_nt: TGTGCCAGCAGCTTAGCTCGGGCTGGCTACACCTTC
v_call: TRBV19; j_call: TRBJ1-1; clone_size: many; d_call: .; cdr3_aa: CASTQTRPINTEAFF; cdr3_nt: TGTGCCAGTACCCAAACCCGGCCCATAAACACTGAAGCTTTCTTT
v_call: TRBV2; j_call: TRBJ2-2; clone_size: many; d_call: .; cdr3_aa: CASHNTGELFF; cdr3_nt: TGTGCCAGCCATAACACCGGGGAGCTGTTTTTT
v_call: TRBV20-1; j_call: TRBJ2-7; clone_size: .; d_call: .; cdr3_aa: CSARGAREQYF; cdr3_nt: TGCAGTGCTAGAGGTGCGAGGGAGCAGTACTTC
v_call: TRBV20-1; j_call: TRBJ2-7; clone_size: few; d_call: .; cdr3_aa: CSAQRTGRYEQYF; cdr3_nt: TGCAGTGCCCAAAGGACGGGACGTTACGAGCAGTACTTC
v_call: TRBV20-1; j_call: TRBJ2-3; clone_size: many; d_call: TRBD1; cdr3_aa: CSALDRVITDTQYF; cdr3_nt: TGCAGTGCACTAGACAGGGTGATCACAGATACGCAGTATTTT
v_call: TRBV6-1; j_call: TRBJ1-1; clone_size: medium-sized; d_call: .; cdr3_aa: CASSETGYEAFF; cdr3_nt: TGTGCCAGCAGCGAGACGGGATATGAAGCTTTCTTT
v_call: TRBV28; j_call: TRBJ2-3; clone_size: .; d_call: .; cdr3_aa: CASSLGPGGTDTQYF; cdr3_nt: TGTGCCAGCAGTTTGGGGCCGGGGGGCACAGATACGCAGTATTTT
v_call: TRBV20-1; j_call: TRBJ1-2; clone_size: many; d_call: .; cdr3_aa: CSARVGGNYGYTF; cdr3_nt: TGCAGTGCTAGAGTAGGGGGGAACTATGGCTACACCTTC
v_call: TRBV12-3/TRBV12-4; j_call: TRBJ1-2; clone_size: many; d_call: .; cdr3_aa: CASSSTSRNLYGYTF; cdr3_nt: TGTGCCAGCAGTTCCACTTCACGGAACCTCTATGGCTACACCTTC
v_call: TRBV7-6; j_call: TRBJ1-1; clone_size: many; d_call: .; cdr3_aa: CASSSLRQNTEAFF; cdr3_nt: TGTGCCAGCAGCTCATTACGACAGAACACTGAAGCTTTCTTT
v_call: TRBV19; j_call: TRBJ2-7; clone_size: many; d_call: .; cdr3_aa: CASSPDRPIGTYEQYF; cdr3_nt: TGTGCCAGTAGCCCTGACAGGCCCATCGGAACCTACGAGCAGTACTTC
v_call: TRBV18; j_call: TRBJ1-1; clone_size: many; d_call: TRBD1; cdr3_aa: CASSPDIGTVTEAFF; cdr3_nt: TGTGCCAGCTCACCTGACATTGGGACAGTCACTGAAGCTTTCTTT
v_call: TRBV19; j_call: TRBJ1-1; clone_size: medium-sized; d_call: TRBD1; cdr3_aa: CASSRRTGPSRYTEAFF; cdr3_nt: TGTGCCAGTAGCCGGCGGACAGGGCCCAGCAGGTACACTGAAGCTTTCTTT
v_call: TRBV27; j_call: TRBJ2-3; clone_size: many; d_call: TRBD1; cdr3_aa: CASSFRGRITDTQYF; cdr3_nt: TGTGCCAGCAGTTTTAGGGGGCGGATCACAGATACGCAGTATTTT
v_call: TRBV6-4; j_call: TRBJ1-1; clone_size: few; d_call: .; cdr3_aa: CASRRDGRVTTEAFF; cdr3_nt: TGTGCCAGCAGGCGGGATGGCAGGGTAACCACTGAAGCTTTCTTT